The entry that follows covers one T cell receptor beta chain sequence. Its antigen is unidentified. These data are taken from a study of cytomegalovirus exposure and HLA in healthy donors. The PCR was carried out with 60 Vbeta primers and 13 Jbeta primers. As handled by the study authors: Approximately 72 million unique TCR beta chains, 9.5 million to 11 million of them shared, were counted by a later analysis. The table came from immunoSEQ multiplex PCR; TCRdb's copy has only in-frame clones and leaves some out. V and J calls and clone size are those listed in that table; D and trimming were worked out from the DNA. This sample yields around 130,000 clones, of which 76% are seen a single time; approximately 1.8% belongs to the top ten. Whole-study results and caveats: What a later analysis reportedly showed was that an Asian-associated ancestry cluster had fewer N-insertions than the approximately 700-donor mean. V- and J-gene trimming of TCR beta was linked (in a later analysis) to a missense DCLRE1C variant.

This TCR came from a middle-aged man in good health and CMV-seronegative. Sequenced input: PBMCs.

The CDR3 loop is CASSLKGLAAYNEQFF. The CDR3 coding sequence is TGTGCCAGCAGCTTGAAGGGACTAGCGGCCTACAATGAGCAGTTCTTC. The chain combines TRBV5-4 with TRBJ2-1; 11 nucleotides line up with TRBD2. V lost 1 base to trimming and J lost 2 bases; unmatched junction nucleotides: 2. Germline CDR1 SGHNT, CDR2 YYREEE (reference sequence). The CDR3 has 16 amino acids.